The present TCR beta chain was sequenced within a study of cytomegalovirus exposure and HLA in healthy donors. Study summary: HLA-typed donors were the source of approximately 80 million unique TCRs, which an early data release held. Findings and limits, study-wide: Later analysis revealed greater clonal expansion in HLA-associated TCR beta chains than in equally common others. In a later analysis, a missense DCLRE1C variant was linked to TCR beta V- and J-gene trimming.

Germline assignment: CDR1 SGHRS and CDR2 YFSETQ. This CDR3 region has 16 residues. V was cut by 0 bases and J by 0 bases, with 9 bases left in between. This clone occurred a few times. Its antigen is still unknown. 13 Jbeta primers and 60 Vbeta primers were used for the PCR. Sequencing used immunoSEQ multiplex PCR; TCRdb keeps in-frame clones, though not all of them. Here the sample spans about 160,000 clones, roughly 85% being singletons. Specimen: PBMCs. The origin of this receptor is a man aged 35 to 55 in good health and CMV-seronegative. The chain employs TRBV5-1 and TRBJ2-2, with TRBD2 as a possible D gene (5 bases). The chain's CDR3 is CASSLVVATNTGELFF. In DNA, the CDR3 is TGCGCCAGCAGCTTGGTAGTAGCGACGAACACCGGGGAGCTGTTTTTT.